This is a list of T cell receptor beta chains from one sample in a study of PD-L1 blockade in urothelial cancer. Profiling relied on immunoSEQ multiplex PCR, and the TCRdb table lists in-frame clones only, not all of them. The sample shows under 25,000 clones, about 80% of them seen only once. The source was PBMCs, collected around atezolizumab (anti-PD-L1) treatment. These receptors were obtained from a man aged 50-60 years with urothelial cancer. CDR3s include the opening cysteine and the closing phenylalanine or tryptophan. The D gene is left open where the match is weak. A clone size is listed for some rows: how often the clone was seen (once, few, many), or a class if it is expanded.

TRBD2	TRBV6-5	.	TRBJ2-1	CASSYSSTRGVNEQFF	TGTGCCAGCAGTTACTCGAGTACGCGGGGGGTCAATGAGCAGTTCTTC
.	TRBV7-9	.	TRBJ2-5	CASSPRTARGETQYF	TGTGCCAGCAGCCCCCGGACGGCCCGAGGGGAGACCCAGTACTTC
TRBD1	TRBV7-6	.	TRBJ1-3	CASSSPLRDRGDTIYF	TGTGCCAGCAGCTCCCCCCTCCGGGACAGAGGGGACACCATATATTTT
.	TRBV7-8	.	TRBJ1-2	CASSLRQTSNGYTF	TGTGCCAGCAGCTTGCGACAGACTTCGAATGGCTACACCTTC
.	TRBV7-3	.	TRBJ2-5	CASSLEPGQETQYF	TGTGCCAGCAGCTTAGAACCAGGGCAAGAGACCCAGTACTTC
.	TRBV6-1	.	TRBJ1-5	CASSVLGRYSNQPQHF	TGTGCCAGCAGTGTACTGGGCAGATATAGCAATCAGCCCCAGCATTTT
.	TRBV5-1	.	TRBJ2-7	CASSLVAGTYEQYF	TGCGCCAGCAGCTTGGTGGCAGGAACCTACGAGCAGTACTTC
TRBD2	TRBV9	.	TRBJ2-1	CASSVYGGGVQFF	TGTGCCAGCAGCGTATACGGGGGAGGGGTGCAGTTCTTC
.	TRBV6-1	once	TRBJ2-7	CASSERRGGEQYF	TGTGCCAGCAGTGAACGACGTGGAGGCGAGCAGTACTTC
TRBD1	TRBV7-7	.	TRBJ2-6	CASSPRPGTGNSGANVLTF	TGTGCTAGCAGCCCCAGACCCGGGACAGGGAATTCGGGGGCCAACGTCCTGACTTTC
TRBD1	TRBV7-2	.	TRBJ1-5	CASSPRQGRQPQHF	TGTGCCAGCAGCCCCCGACAGGGACGGCAGCCCCAGCATTTT
.	TRBV9	.	TRBJ2-6	CASSVAFLGANVLTF	TGTGCCAGCAGCGTAGCTTTCCTGGGGGCCAACGTCCTGACTTTC
TRBD1	TRBV7-8	.	TRBJ1-2	CASTLGTANYGYTF	TGTGCCAGCACCCTCGGGACAGCTAACTATGGCTACACCTTC
.	TRBV6-1	once	TRBJ1-5	CASSESPGKGNQPQHF	TGTGCCAGCAGTGAATCCCCGGGAAAGGGCAATCAGCCCCAGCATTTT
.	TRBV5-8	.	TRBJ2-2	CASSRVLTGELFF	TGTGCCAGCAGCCGGGTTCTCACCGGGGAGCTGTTTTTT
.	TRBV14	.	TRBJ1-3	CASSQDLTGTRRTIYF	TGTGCCAGCAGCCAAGATCTTACAGGGACACGACGCACCATATATTTT
TRBD2	TRBV19	.	TRBJ2-7	CASKGLAGGRYEQYF	TGTGCCAGTAAGGGACTAGCGGGTGGGCGCTACGAGCAGTACTTC
.	TRBV11-2	.	TRBJ1-4	CASSPDMREKLFF	TGTGCCAGCAGCCCTGACATGCGTGAAAAACTGTTTTTT
.	TRBV7-8	.	TRBJ1-5	CASSLDSRGTNQPQHF	TGTGCCAGCAGCTTAGACTCCCGGGGAACGAATCAGCCCCAGCATTTT
TRBD1	TRBV12-5	.	TRBJ1-4	CASAQTGGAGQKLFF	TGTGCTAGTGCCCAGACAGGGGGAGCTGGCCAAAAACTGTTTTTT
TRBD1	TRBV28	.	TRBJ2-3	CASITGQTHADTQYF	TGTGCCAGCATAACGGGACAGACCCATGCAGATACGCAGTATTTT
.	TRBV6-6	once	TRBJ1-6	CASSYGQTYNSPLHF	TGTGCCAGCAGTTACGGGCAGACCTATAATTCACCCCTCCACTTT
.	TRBV7-2	.	TRBJ2-6	CASSLARQTGANVLTF	TGTGCCAGCAGCTTAGCAAGACAGACTGGGGCCAACGTCCTGACTTTC
.	TRBV4-2	.	TRBJ2-1	CASSQDLEGSNEQFF	TGTGCCAGCAGCCAAGATCTGGAGGGGAGCAATGAGCAGTTCTTC
.	TRBV15	.	TRBJ1-1	CATSREDTTEAFF	TGTGCCACCAGCAGAGAGGACACCACTGAAGCTTTCTTT
TRBD1	TRBV6-6	.	TRBJ2-6	CASTPRDRAGANVLTF	TGTGCCAGCACCCCCCGGGACAGGGCTGGGGCCAACGTCCTGACTTTC
.	TRBV2	.	TRBJ2-4	CASSVDWVSIQYF	TGTGCCAGCAGTGTGGACTGGGTCAGCATTCAGTACTTC
TRBD2	TRBV7-9	.	TRBJ2-3	CASSFSAGLGITDTQYF	TGTGCCAGCAGCTTCTCGGCGGGACTAGGTATCACAGATACGCAGTATTTT
.	TRBV19	.	TRBJ1-5	CASSIQKGANQPQHF	TGTGCCAGTAGTATTCAGAAAGGGGCGAACCAGCCCCAGCATTTT
.	TRBV6-1	few	TRBJ2-7	CSILGGSYEQYF	TGCTCTATCCTTGGGGGGTCCTACGAGCAGTACTTC
TRBD2	TRBV10-1	.	TRBJ2-5	CASSESGGRAKETQYF	TGCGCCAGCAGTGAGTCGGGGGGGAGAGCTAAAGAGACCCAGTACTTC
TRBD1	TRBV28	.	TRBJ1-5	CASSRTGGSNQPQHF	TGTGCCAGCAGTCGGACAGGGGGCTCCAATCAGCCCCAGCATTTT
.	TRBV6-5	.	TRBJ1-2	CASSSEIGTGYTF	TGTGCCAGCAGTTCCGAAATCGGTACGGGCTACACCTTC
.	TRBV13	once	TRBJ2-5	CASSLRGAETQYF	TGTGCCAGCAGCTTACGGGGGGCGGAGACCCAGTACTTC
.	TRBV9	.	TRBJ1-2	CASSVEVTEGAGPNYGYTF	TGTGCCAGCAGCGTAGAGGTCACCGAGGGCGCGGGCCCTAACTATGGCTACACCTTC
.	TRBV6-4	.	TRBJ2-3	CASSDELTTDTQYF	TGTGCCAGCAGTGATGAACTAACCACAGATACGCAGTATTTT
TRBD1	TRBV9	few	TRBJ1-1	CASSLTGTGGYEAFF	TGTGCCAGCAGCTTAACCGGGACAGGGGGTTATGAAGCTTTCTTT
.	TRBV4-1	.	TRBJ1-5	CASSPTRGGLQPQHF	TGCGCCAGCAGCCCTACTCGGGGGGGCCTTCAGCCCCAGCATTTT
.	TRBV7-8	.	TRBJ2-5	CASSLGVRGPQETQYF	TGTGCCAGCAGCTTAGGGGTTAGAGGTCCCCAAGAGACCCAGTACTTC
.	TRBV30	.	TRBJ1-1	CAWSPYMNTEAFF	TGTGCCTGGAGTCCGTATATGAACACTGAAGCTTTCTTT
.	TRBV11-2	.	TRBJ1-5	CASSLGAGAISNQPQHF	TGTGCCAGCAGCCTAGGGGCAGGGGCTATCAGCAATCAGCCCCAGCATTTT
TRBD1	TRBV18	.	TRBJ1-1	CASSPQGAQGEAFF	TGTGCCAGCTCACCCCAGGGGGCGCAGGGTGAAGCTTTCTTT
.	TRBV9	few	TRBJ1-1	CASSLTGANTEAFF	TGTGCCAGCAGCCTGACAGGCGCCAACACTGAAGCTTTCTTT
.	TRBV18	.	TRBJ2-7	CASSPPSSLYEQYF	TGTGCCAGCTCACCACCTAGCTCCCTCTACGAGCAGTACTTC
TRBD1	TRBV5-6	.	TRBJ2-1	CASSWPGQGAKNEQFF	TGTGCCAGCAGCTGGCCGGGACAGGGGGCGAAAAATGAGCAGTTCTTC
TRBD2	TRBV19	.	TRBJ2-3	CASSMGGGGTDTQYF	TGTGCCAGTAGTATGGGGGGGGGAGGTACAGATACGCAGTATTTT
TRBD1	TRBV6-6	.	TRBJ1-1	CASSSLTGKGAFF	TGTGCCAGCAGTAGCCTGACAGGGAAGGGAGCTTTCTTT
.	TRBV9	.	TRBJ2-7	CASSVEGTYEQYF	TGTGCCAGCAGCGTAGAGGGGACCTACGAGCAGTACTTC
.	TRBV7-9	once	TRBJ1-1	CASSLMGGEAFF	TGTGCCAGCAGCTTAATGGGGGGTGAAGCTTTCTTT